These T cell receptor beta chains were read from a single sample in a study of blood T cell repertoires in COVID-19. Assay used: immunoSEQ multiplex PCR; TCRdb lists only in-frame clones, some missing. Found here are 170,000 or so clones, around 83% of them singletons; the top ten hold approximately 8%. The specimen was peripheral blood. The receptors derive from a woman aged 70 to 79 with COVID-19, enrolled during active disease. Both conserved end residues are part of each CDR3. Fields, in order: V gene, D gene, clone size, J gene, CDR3 length, CDR3 protein, CDR3 DNA. D genes are given only for firm matches. Clone size, where shown, is once, few, many, or a class for clones that have expanded.

V gene: TRBV5-4; D gene: TRBD2; clone size: -; J gene: TRBJ2-5; CDR3 length: 18; CDR3 protein: CASSSLADRTITGETQYF; CDR3 DNA: TGTGCCAGCAGCTCACTAGCGGATCGAACAATCACGGGGGAGACCCAGTACTTC
V gene: TRBV5-4; D gene: TRBD1; clone size: -; J gene: TRBJ1-2; CDR3 length: 17; CDR3 protein: CASSRGQGGYSNYGYTF; CDR3 DNA: TGTGCCAGCAGCCGCGGACAGGGGGGATACTCTAACTATGGCTACACCTTC
V gene: TRBV9; D gene: -; clone size: -; J gene: TRBJ1-5; CDR3 length: 17; CDR3 protein: CASSVAAGDYSNQPQHF; CDR3 DNA: TGTGCCAGCAGCGTAGCTGCAGGGGATTATAGCAATCAGCCCCAGCATTTT
V gene: TRBV10-1; D gene: -; clone size: -; J gene: TRBJ2-5; CDR3 length: 14; CDR3 protein: CASRKTDRQETQYF; CDR3 DNA: TGCGCCAGCAGAAAAACTGACAGGCAAGAGACCCAGTACTTC
V gene: TRBV9; D gene: TRBD2; clone size: -; J gene: TRBJ2-1; CDR3 length: 17; CDR3 protein: CASSVTSGTSGTYEQFF; CDR3 DNA: TGTGCCAGCAGCGTTACCTCCGGGACTAGCGGGACCTATGAGCAGTTCTTC
V gene: TRBV29-1; D gene: -; clone size: few; J gene: TRBJ1-1; CDR3 length: 13; CDR3 protein: CSVERLQDTEAFF; CDR3 DNA: TGCAGCGTTGAGCGCTTACAGGACACTGAAGCTTTCTTT
V gene: TRBV12-3/TRBV12-4; D gene: -; clone size: -; J gene: TRBJ1-2; CDR3 length: 12; CDR3 protein: CASSFGGSGYTF; CDR3 DNA: TGTGCCAGCAGTTTTGGGGGGAGTGGCTACACCTTC
V gene: TRBV9; D gene: -; clone size: -; J gene: TRBJ2-7; CDR3 length: 18; CDR3 protein: CASSANRLVPRRSYEQYF; CDR3 DNA: TGTGCCAGCAGCGCGAACCGACTAGTCCCTAGGAGGAGCTACGAGCAGTACTTC
V gene: TRBV7-2; D gene: TRBD2; clone size: -; J gene: TRBJ2-3; CDR3 length: 17; CDR3 protein: CASSLGLAGAYTDTQYF; CDR3 DNA: TGTGCCAGCAGCCTTGGACTAGCGGGAGCATATACAGATACGCAGTATTTT
V gene: TRBV3-1/TRBV3-2; D gene: TRBD2; clone size: few; J gene: TRBJ2-7; CDR3 length: 13; CDR3 protein: CASSNRGGGEQYF; CDR3 DNA: TGTGCCAGTAGTAATCGTGGGGGGGGCGAGCAGTACTTC
V gene: TRBV18; D gene: -; clone size: once; J gene: TRBJ2-5; CDR3 length: 14; CDR3 protein: CASSPPNYQETQYF; CDR3 DNA: TGTGCCAGCTCACCACCAAACTACCAAGAGACCCAGTACTTC
V gene: TRBV28; D gene: -; clone size: -; J gene: TRBJ1-2; CDR3 length: 17; CDR3 protein: CASTPGLRRSYGYLNTF; CDR3 DNA: TGTGCCAGCACCCCGGGACTTCGGAGATCCTATGGCTACTTAAACACCTTC
V gene: TRBV4-1; D gene: TRBD2; clone size: -; J gene: TRBJ2-3; CDR3 length: 16; CDR3 protein: CASSQRAGGGTDTQYF; CDR3 DNA: TGCGCCAGCAGCCAACGAGCGGGAGGGGGGACAGATACGCAGTATTTT
V gene: TRBV12-3/TRBV12-4; D gene: -; clone size: -; J gene: TRBJ2-3; CDR3 length: 13; CDR3 protein: CASSLGPSYTQYF; CDR3 DNA: TGTGCCAGCAGTTTAGGGCCTAGCTATACGCAGTATTTT
V gene: TRBV5-1; D gene: TRBD2; clone size: -; J gene: TRBJ2-7; CDR3 length: 16; CDR3 protein: CASSPGSTSGNYEQYF; CDR3 DNA: TGCGCCAGCAGCCCTGGGAGTACTAGCGGGAATTACGAGCAGTACTTC
V gene: TRBV5-1; D gene: TRBD2; clone size: -; J gene: TRBJ2-1; CDR3 length: 16; CDR3 protein: CASSQETSGSRYEQFF; CDR3 DNA: TGCGCCAGCAGCCAAGAGACTAGCGGGAGCCGGTATGAGCAGTTCTTC
V gene: TRBV7-8; D gene: -; clone size: few; J gene: TRBJ2-1; CDR3 length: 15; CDR3 protein: CASSFNGGGPNEQFF; CDR3 DNA: TGTGCCAGCAGCTTTAACGGGGGAGGACCAAATGAGCAGTTCTTC
V gene: TRBV7-2; D gene: TRBD2; clone size: -; J gene: TRBJ2-2; CDR3 length: 17; CDR3 protein: CASSRTSGGTNTGELFF; CDR3 DNA: TGTGCCAGCAGCCGGACTAGCGGGGGAACGAACACCGGGGAGCTGTTTTTT
V gene: TRBV24-1; D gene: -; clone size: many; J gene: TRBJ2-5; CDR3 length: 16; CDR3 protein: CATSDPGEAYQETQYF; CDR3 DNA: TGTGCCACCAGTGATCCGGGGGAGGCATACCAAGAGACCCAGTACTTC
V gene: TRBV14; D gene: TRBD2; clone size: -; J gene: TRBJ2-4; CDR3 length: 19; CDR3 protein: CASRWTSGTFGLAKNIQYF; CDR3 DNA: TGTGCCAGCAGGTGGACTAGCGGGACGTTCGGATTGGCCAAAAACATTCAGTACTTC
V gene: TRBV7-9; D gene: -; clone size: -; J gene: TRBJ1-5; CDR3 length: 15; CDR3 protein: CASSFGGGGYQPQHF; CDR3 DNA: TGTGCCAGCAGCTTCGGCGGAGGTGGATATCAGCCCCAGCATTTT
V gene: TRBV20-1; D gene: -; clone size: once; J gene: TRBJ2-2; CDR3 length: 11; CDR3 protein: CSAQNTGELFF; CDR3 DNA: TGCAGTGCTCAGAACACCGGGGAGCTGTTTTTT
V gene: TRBV19; D gene: -; clone size: -; J gene: TRBJ2-1; CDR3 length: 15; CDR3 protein: CASSIGSGKANEQFF; CDR3 DNA: TGTGCCAGTAGTATAGGGTCAGGGAAGGCGAATGAGCAGTTCTTC
V gene: TRBV18; D gene: TRBD2; clone size: -; J gene: TRBJ2-1; CDR3 length: 16; CDR3 protein: CASSPPSLAGINEQFF; CDR3 DNA: TGTGCCAGCTCACCACCGAGTCTAGCGGGAATCAATGAGCAGTTCTTC
V gene: TRBV6-5; D gene: -; clone size: -; J gene: TRBJ1-2; CDR3 length: 14; CDR3 protein: CASSYSLLTSRNTF; CDR3 DNA: TGTGCCAGCAGTTACTCTCTGCTGACATCCCGGAACACCTTC
V gene: TRBV19; D gene: TRBD1; clone size: -; J gene: TRBJ2-5; CDR3 length: 14; CDR3 protein: CATGRQGLGETQYF; CDR3 DNA: TGTGCCACCGGAAGACAGGGTTTGGGAGAGACCCAGTACTTC
V gene: TRBV5-1; D gene: -; clone size: -; J gene: TRBJ2-7; CDR3 length: 14; CDR3 protein: CASSSGSPTYEQYF; CDR3 DNA: TGCGCCAGCAGCTCGGGGTCTCCGACCTACGAGCAGTACTTC
V gene: TRBV5-4; D gene: TRBD1; clone size: -; J gene: TRBJ2-7; CDR3 length: 16; CDR3 protein: CASSSPRAGGIYEQYF; CDR3 DNA: TGTGCCAGCAGCTCGCCGAGGGCAGGGGGTATTTACGAGCAGTACTTC
V gene: TRBV5-1; D gene: TRBD2; clone size: -; J gene: TRBJ2-3; CDR3 length: 18; CDR3 protein: CASSLGRGRGTSTDTQYF; CDR3 DNA: TGCGCCAGCAGCTTGGGTCGCGGGAGGGGAACTAGCACAGATACGCAGTATTTT
V gene: TRBV30; D gene: TRBD2; clone size: -; J gene: TRBJ2-7; CDR3 length: 17; CDR3 protein: CAWGGVSGTSGTDEQYF; CDR3 DNA: TGTGCCTGGGGGGGAGTCTCCGGGACTAGCGGGACTGACGAGCAGTACTTC
V gene: TRBV6-6; D gene: TRBD1; clone size: -; J gene: TRBJ1-5; CDR3 length: 15; CDR3 protein: CASSSNRGTNQPQHF; CDR3 DNA: TGTGCCAGCAGTTCAAACAGGGGGACCAATCAGCCCCAGCATTTT
V gene: TRBV19; D gene: TRBD1; clone size: few; J gene: TRBJ1-2; CDR3 length: 15; CDR3 protein: CASARQGASNYGYTF; CDR3 DNA: TGTGCCAGTGCCCGACAGGGGGCTTCTAACTATGGCTACACCTTC
V gene: TRBV2; D gene: -; clone size: -; J gene: TRBJ2-1; CDR3 length: 12; CDR3 protein: CASSGGGLEQFF; CDR3 DNA: TGTGCCAGCAGTGGGGGGGGGCTCGAGCAGTTCTTC
V gene: TRBV2; D gene: TRBD2; clone size: few; J gene: TRBJ2-3; CDR3 length: 16; CDR3 protein: CASSRGLAPSVDTQYF; CDR3 DNA: TGTGCCAGCAGCCGGGGACTAGCGCCCAGCGTGGATACGCAGTATTTT
V gene: TRBV11-2; D gene: -; clone size: -; J gene: TRBJ2-2; CDR3 length: 13; CDR3 protein: CASSKNAGTELFF; CDR3 DNA: TGTGCCAGCAGCAAAAACGCCGGGACAGAGCTGTTTTTT
V gene: TRBV12-3/TRBV12-4; D gene: TRBD2; clone size: once; J gene: TRBJ2-7; CDR3 length: 13; CDR3 protein: CASSFMREAEQYF; CDR3 DNA: TGTGCCAGCAGTTTTATGCGGGAGGCCGAGCAGTACTTC
V gene: TRBV29-1; D gene: -; clone size: once; J gene: TRBJ2-7; CDR3 length: 13; CDR3 protein: CSVEDPGYGEQYF; CDR3 DNA: TGCAGCGTTGAAGATCCGGGTTACGGGGAGCAGTACTTC
V gene: TRBV3-1/TRBV3-2; D gene: -; clone size: -; J gene: TRBJ1-2; CDR3 length: 17; CDR3 protein: CASSQDGQGRRNYGYTF; CDR3 DNA: TGTGCCAGCAGCCAAGATGGTCAGGGGCGAAGAAACTATGGCTACACCTTC
V gene: TRBV3-1/TRBV3-2; D gene: -; clone size: -; J gene: TRBJ2-5; CDR3 length: 15; CDR3 protein: CASSQGAGAEETQYF; CDR3 DNA: TGTGCCAGCAGCCAAGGGGCGGGGGCGGAAGAGACCCAGTACTTC
V gene: TRBV2; D gene: TRBD2; clone size: -; J gene: TRBJ2-3; CDR3 length: 16; CDR3 protein: CASSVLAGGLRDTQYF; CDR3 DNA: TGTGCCAGCAGTGTACTAGCGGGAGGTTTGAGAGATACGCAGTATTTT
V gene: TRBV29-1; D gene: -; clone size: -; J gene: TRBJ1-1; CDR3 length: 12; CDR3 protein: CSVEDSRPGGFF; CDR3 DNA: TGCAGCGTTGAAGATAGTCGGCCTGGCGGTTTCTTT
V gene: TRBV28; D gene: -; clone size: -; J gene: TRBJ2-1; CDR3 length: 12; CDR3 protein: CASREGAYEQFF; CDR3 DNA: TGTGCCAGCAGGGAGGGGGCCTATGAGCAGTTCTTC
V gene: TRBV7-2; D gene: TRBD1; clone size: -; J gene: TRBJ2-7; CDR3 length: 15; CDR3 protein: CASSLGQGSSYEQYF; CDR3 DNA: TGTGCCAGCAGCTTAGGACAGGGTAGCTCCTACGAGCAGTACTTC
V gene: TRBV7-2; D gene: -; clone size: -; J gene: TRBJ2-3; CDR3 length: 15; CDR3 protein: CASSPSTARADTQYF; CDR3 DNA: TGTGCCAGCAGCCCCTCGACAGCAAGAGCAGATACGCAGTATTTT
V gene: TRBV11-2; D gene: TRBD2; clone size: -; J gene: TRBJ2-1; CDR3 length: 16; CDR3 protein: CASSFRTRLLSNEQFF; CDR3 DNA: TGTGCCAGCAGCTTCAGGACTAGGCTCCTCAGCAATGAGCAGTTCTTC
V gene: TRBV2; D gene: TRBD1; clone size: once; J gene: TRBJ2-7; CDR3 length: 17; CDR3 protein: CASSEGGFGQGTHEQYF; CDR3 DNA: TGTGCCAGCAGTGAGGGGGGGTTCGGACAGGGGACCCACGAGCAGTACTTC
V gene: TRBV7-8; D gene: TRBD2; clone size: -; J gene: TRBJ2-2; CDR3 length: 18; CDR3 protein: CASSHSPAGSLDTGELFF; CDR3 DNA: TGTGCCAGCAGCCACTCCCCAGCGGGAAGTCTCGACACCGGGGAGCTGTTTTTT
V gene: TRBV18; D gene: -; clone size: -; J gene: TRBJ2-5; CDR3 length: 12; CDR3 protein: CASSPRGETQYF; CDR3 DNA: TGTGCCAGCTCACCAAGGGGAGAGACCCAGTACTTC
V gene: TRBV29-1; D gene: TRBD1; clone size: -; J gene: TRBJ2-7; CDR3 length: 15; CDR3 protein: CSVPGRDRGLHEQYF; CDR3 DNA: TGCAGCGTCCCAGGCCGGGACAGGGGGCTTCACGAGCAGTACTTC
V gene: TRBV5-1; D gene: TRBD1; clone size: -; J gene: TRBJ2-4; CDR3 length: 16; CDR3 protein: CASSTGQALAKNIQYF; CDR3 DNA: TGCGCCAGCAGCACCGGACAGGCCCTAGCCAAAAACATTCAGTACTTC
V gene: TRBV9; D gene: TRBD1; clone size: -; J gene: TRBJ1-3; CDR3 length: 18; CDR3 protein: CASSVSGTGISSGNTIYF; CDR3 DNA: TGTGCCAGCAGCGTTTCCGGGACAGGGATAAGCTCTGGAAACACCATATATTTT
V gene: TRBV19; D gene: -; clone size: -; J gene: TRBJ2-1; CDR3 length: 15; CDR3 protein: CASTLSGGPYNEQFF; CDR3 DNA: TGTGCCAGTACCCTATCCGGAGGGCCCTACAATGAGCAGTTCTTC
V gene: TRBV7-9; D gene: TRBD2; clone size: -; J gene: TRBJ2-1; CDR3 length: 16; CDR3 protein: CASSPKGLAGVVEQFF; CDR3 DNA: TGTGCCAGCAGCCCCAAAGGACTAGCGGGAGTGGTTGAGCAGTTCTTC
V gene: TRBV18; D gene: -; clone size: -; J gene: TRBJ2-1; CDR3 length: 13; CDR3 protein: CASSASSYNEQFF; CDR3 DNA: TGTGCCAGCTCAGCGAGCTCCTACAATGAGCAGTTCTTC
V gene: TRBV3-1/TRBV3-2; D gene: -; clone size: -; J gene: TRBJ2-2; CDR3 length: 17; CDR3 protein: CASSPRSGGGRAGELFF; CDR3 DNA: TGTGCCAGCAGCCCGAGAAGTGGAGGGGGGAGGGCCGGGGAGCTGTTTTTT